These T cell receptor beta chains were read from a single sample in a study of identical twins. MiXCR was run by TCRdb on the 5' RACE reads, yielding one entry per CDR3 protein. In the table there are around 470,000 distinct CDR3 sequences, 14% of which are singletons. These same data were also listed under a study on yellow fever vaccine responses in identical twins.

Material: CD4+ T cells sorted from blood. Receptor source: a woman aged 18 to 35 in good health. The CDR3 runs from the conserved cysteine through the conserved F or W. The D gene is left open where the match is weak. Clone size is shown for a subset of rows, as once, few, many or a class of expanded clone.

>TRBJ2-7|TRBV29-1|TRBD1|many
CSGGQPMGEQYF
TGCAGCGGGGGACAGCCGATGGGAGAGCAGTACTTC
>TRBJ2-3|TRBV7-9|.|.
CASSWRDRPILDTQYF
TGTGCCAGCAGCTGGCGGGATCGGCCAATTTTAGATACGCAGTATTTT
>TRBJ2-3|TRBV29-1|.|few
CSVERPQGGPDTQYF
TGCAGCGTTGAGAGGCCCCAGGGCGGCCCAGATACGCAGTATTTT
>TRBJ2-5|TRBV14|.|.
CASSQGLWQGGQETQYF
TGTGCCAGCAGCCAAGGACTTTGGCAGGGAGGTCAAGAGACCCAGTACTTC
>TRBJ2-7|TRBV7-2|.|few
CASSRGGEPLDEQYF
TGTGCCAGCAGCCGAGGGGGGGAGCCCCTGGACGAGCAGTACTTC
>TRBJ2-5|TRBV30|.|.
CAWKTQETQYF
TGTGCCTGGAAGACCCAAGAGACCCAGTACTTC
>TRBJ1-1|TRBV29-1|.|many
CSVGVRTTEAFF
TGCAGCGTTGGGGTGAGGACCACTGAAGCTTTCTTT
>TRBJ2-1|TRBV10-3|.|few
CAMTSGVPGKNEQFF
TGTGCCATGACGTCGGGGGTGCCTGGTAAAAATGAGCAGTTCTTC
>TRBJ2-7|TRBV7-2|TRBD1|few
CASSFDRGRGEQYF
TGTGCCAGCAGCTTTGACAGGGGGCGCGGCGAGCAGTACTTC
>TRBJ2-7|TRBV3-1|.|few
CASSRRAGYEQYF
TGTGCCAGCAGCCGGAGGGCGGGGTACGAGCAGTACTTC
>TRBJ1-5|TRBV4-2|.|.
CASSQLLSGISNQPQHF
TGTGCCAGCAGCCAGCTGCTCTCAGGGATTAGCAATCAGCCCCAGCATTTT
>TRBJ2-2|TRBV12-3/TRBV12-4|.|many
CASSLNTGELFF
TGTGCCAGCAGTTTAAACACCGGGGAGCTGTTTTTT
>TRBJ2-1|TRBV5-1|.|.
CASSSQNNEQFF
TGCGCCAGCAGCTCCCAGAACAATGAGCAGTTCTTC
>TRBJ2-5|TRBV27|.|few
CASSFRDKETQYF
TGTGCCAGCAGTTTCAGGGACAAAGAGACCCAGTACTTC
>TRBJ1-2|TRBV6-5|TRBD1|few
CASSYYDLQGAPGGYTF
TGTGCCAGCAGTTACTATGACTTGCAGGGGGCGCCGGGTGGCTACACCTTC
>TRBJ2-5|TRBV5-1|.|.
CASSLNPWTDQETQYF
TGCGCCAGCAGCTTGAATCCTTGGACGGACCAAGAGACCCAGTACTTC
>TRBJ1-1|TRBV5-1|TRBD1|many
CASSLSGQGTEAFF
TGCGCCAGCAGCTTGTCGGGACAGGGAACTGAAGCTTTCTTT
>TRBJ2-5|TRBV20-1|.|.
CSARAGGEWETQYF
TGCAGTGCTAGGGCTGGAGGGGAGTGGGAGACCCAGTACTTC
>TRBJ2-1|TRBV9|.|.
CASSVVPAYNEQFF
TGTGCCAGCAGCGTAGTTCCAGCTTACAATGAGCAGTTCTTC
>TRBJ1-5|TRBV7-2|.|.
CASSLVDRANQPQHF
TGTGCCAGCAGCTTAGTCGATAGGGCCAATCAGCCCCAGCATTTT
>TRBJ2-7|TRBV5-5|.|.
CASSKEPYEQYF
TGTGCCAGCTCGAAAGAACCCTACGAGCAGTACTTC
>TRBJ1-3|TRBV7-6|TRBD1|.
CASSLRPTGSSGNTIYF
TGTGCCAGCAGCTTGAGACCGACAGGGAGCTCTGGAAACACCATATATTTT
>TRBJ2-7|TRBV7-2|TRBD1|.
CASSSGQGKSYEQYF
TGTGCCAGCAGCTCCGGACAGGGAAAATCCTACGAGCAGTACTTC
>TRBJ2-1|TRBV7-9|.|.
CASSLVQPDNEQFF
TGTGCCAGCAGCTTAGTTCAGCCTGACAATGAGCAGTTCTTC
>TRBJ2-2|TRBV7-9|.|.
CASSFVGSTGELFF
TGTGCCAGCAGCTTCGTAGGGTCCACCGGGGAGCTGTTTTTT
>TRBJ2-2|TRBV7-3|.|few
CASSPVALNTGELFF
TGTGCCAGCAGCCCCGTAGCCTTGAACACCGGGGAGCTGTTTTTT
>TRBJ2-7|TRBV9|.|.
CASSVGFYEQYF
TGTGCCAGCAGCGTAGGTTTTTACGAGCAGTACTTC
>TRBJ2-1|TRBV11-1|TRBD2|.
CASSPMTSGGAAYNEQFF
TGTGCCAGCAGCCCAATGACTAGCGGGGGGGCCGCCTACAATGAGCAGTTCTTC
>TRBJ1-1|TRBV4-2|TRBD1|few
CASSQAQGAREETTEAFF
TGTGCCAGCAGCCAAGCGCAGGGGGCACGGGAGGAAACAACTGAAGCTTTCTTT
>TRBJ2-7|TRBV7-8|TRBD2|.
CASSLAVAGGFLFYEQYF
TGTGCCAGCAGCTTAGCGGTAGCGGGAGGGTTCCTATTCTACGAGCAGTACTTC
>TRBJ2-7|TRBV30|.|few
CAWSETPPGEQYF
TGTGCCTGGAGCGAAACCCCGCCGGGGGAGCAGTACTTC
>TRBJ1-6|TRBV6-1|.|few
CASRPFGQQNSPLHF
TGTGCCAGCAGGCCCTTTGGACAGCAAAATTCACCCCTCCACTTT
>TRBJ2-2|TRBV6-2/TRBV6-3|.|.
CASKEGTGELFF
TGTGCCAGCAAGGAAGGCACCGGGGAGCTGTTTTTT
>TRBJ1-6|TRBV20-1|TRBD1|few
CSAIGQERRGMAPLHF
TGCAGTGCTATCGGACAGGAGCGACGGGGGATGGCACCCCTCCACTTT
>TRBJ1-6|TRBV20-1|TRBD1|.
CSARAPRTGAGSPLHF
TGCAGTGCTAGAGCCCCGAGAACAGGGGCCGGTTCACCCCTCCACTTT
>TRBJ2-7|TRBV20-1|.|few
CSARDKGVHYEQYF
TGCAGTGCTAGAGATAAGGGGGTTCACTACGAGCAGTACTTC
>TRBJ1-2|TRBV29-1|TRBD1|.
CSVGSGGPSGYTF
TGCAGCGTTGGATCAGGGGGGCCCAGTGGCTACACCTTC
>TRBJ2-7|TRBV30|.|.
CAWSVLSGYLYEQYF
TGTGCCTGGAGTGTACTCTCGGGCTATTTGTACGAGCAGTACTTC
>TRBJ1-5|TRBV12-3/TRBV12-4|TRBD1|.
CASSLQTGQSNQPQHF
TGTGCCAGCAGTTTACAGACGGGACAGTCCAATCAGCCCCAGCATTTT
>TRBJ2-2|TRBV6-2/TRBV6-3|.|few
CASSLYQGGLGTGELFF
TGTGCCAGCAGTCTCTATCAGGGAGGTCTGGGAACCGGGGAGCTGTTTTTT
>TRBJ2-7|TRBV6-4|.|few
CASRVDSLAYEQYF
TGTGCCAGCAGGGTGGACAGCTTGGCCTACGAGCAGTACTTC
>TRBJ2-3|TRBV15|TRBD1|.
CATSRDDRGRIDSTDTQYF
TGTGCCACCAGCAGAGACGACAGGGGGCGCATCGATAGCACAGATACGCAGTATTTT
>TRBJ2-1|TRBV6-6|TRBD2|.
CASSNGGTWEQFF
TGTGCCAGCAGTAACGGGGGGACCTGGGAGCAGTTCTTC
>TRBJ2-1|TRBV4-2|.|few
CASSQVSGGTSYNEQFF
TGTGCCAGCAGCCAAGTTAGTGGCGGGACCTCCTACAATGAGCAGTTCTTC
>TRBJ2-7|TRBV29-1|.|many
CSVVGGAASPYEQYF
TGCAGCGTTGTAGGAGGGGCAGCTTCACCCTACGAGCAGTACTTC
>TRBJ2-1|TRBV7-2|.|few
CASISPEHPLEQFF
TGTGCCAGCATCTCACCAGAACACCCCCTTGAGCAGTTCTTC
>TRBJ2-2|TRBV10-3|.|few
CAISDPGTLAGELFF
TGTGCCATCAGTGACCCCGGGACGTTGGCCGGGGAGCTGTTTTTT
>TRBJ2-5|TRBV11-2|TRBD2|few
CASSLGLAGGGSQETQYF
TGTGCCAGCAGCTTAGGACTAGCGGGGGGTGGATCACAAGAGACCCAGTACTTC
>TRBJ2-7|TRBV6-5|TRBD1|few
CASSYSTPGQSPYEQYF
TGTGCCAGCAGTTACTCCACACCGGGACAGTCCCCCTACGAGCAGTACTTC
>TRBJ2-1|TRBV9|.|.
CASSVAMRPEQFF
TGTGCCAGCAGCGTAGCCATGAGACCGGAGCAGTTCTTC
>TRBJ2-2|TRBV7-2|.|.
CASSPTPGVTGELFF
TGTGCCAGCAGCCCCACTCCGGGGGTCACCGGGGAGCTGTTTTTT
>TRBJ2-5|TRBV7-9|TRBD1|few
CASILRDRDQETQYF
TGTGCCAGCATCCTCCGGGACAGGGATCAAGAGACCCAGTACTTC
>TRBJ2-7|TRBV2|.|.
CASSDDSQGNPYEQYF
TGTGCCAGCAGTGACGACAGTCAGGGCAACCCCTACGAGCAGTACTTC
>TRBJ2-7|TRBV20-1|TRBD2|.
CSAQTSGSSEQYF
TGCAGTGCTCAGACTAGCGGGAGCTCCGAGCAGTACTTC
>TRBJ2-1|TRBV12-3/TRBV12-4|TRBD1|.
CASSSGTGGRDEQFF
TGTGCCAGCAGTTCCGGGACAGGGGGCCGCGATGAGCAGTTCTTC
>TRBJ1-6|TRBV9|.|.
CASSVGTGGSPLHF
TGTGCCAGCAGCGTAGGGACCGGGGGTTCACCCCTCCACTTT
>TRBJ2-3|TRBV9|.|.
CASSVGRGDTQYF
TGTGCCAGCAGCGTGGGCCGGGGAGATACGCAGTATTTT
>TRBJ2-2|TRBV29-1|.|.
CSVTHLGNTGELFF
TGCAGCGTGACCCACTTAGGGAACACCGGGGAGCTGTTTTTT
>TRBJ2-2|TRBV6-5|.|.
CASSSGDSLSGELFF
TGTGCCAGCAGTTCCGGGGATTCCTTGTCCGGGGAGCTGTTTTTT
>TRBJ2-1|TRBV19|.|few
CASSISSGGPYNEQFF
TGTGCCAGTAGTATATCCTCCGGGGGACCCTACAATGAGCAGTTCTTC